This TCR beta chain was obtained from a study of T cell responses to AZD1222 COVID-19 vaccine. Study-level findings and limits: Sampling that yielded the repertoires occurred only after the peak T cell response. Recipients of AZD1222 seropositive at baseline numbered only five or six.

Assay used: immunoSEQ multiplex PCR; TCRdb lists only in-frame clones, some missing. Among 95,000 to 150,000 clones listed, about 90% were seen once. In the case of this clone: Its cognate antigen is unknown.

The TCR comes from an adult in good health. The material sequenced was peripheral blood, taken on day 0 of AZD1222 vaccination.

The CDR3 loop is CASRRQRRAPSTDTQYF. As DNA, the CDR3 is TGTGCCAGCAGGAGACAGCGCCGGGCCCCTAGCACAGATACGCAGTATTTT. The J gene is TRBJ2-3, the V gene TRBV2; perhaps TRBD1 as D (5 bases). The CDR3 is 17 amino acids. The germline V gene encodes CDR1 SNHLY and CDR2 FYNNEI. Trimming took off 6 bases at V and 0 bases at J, with 19 bases between the two ends.